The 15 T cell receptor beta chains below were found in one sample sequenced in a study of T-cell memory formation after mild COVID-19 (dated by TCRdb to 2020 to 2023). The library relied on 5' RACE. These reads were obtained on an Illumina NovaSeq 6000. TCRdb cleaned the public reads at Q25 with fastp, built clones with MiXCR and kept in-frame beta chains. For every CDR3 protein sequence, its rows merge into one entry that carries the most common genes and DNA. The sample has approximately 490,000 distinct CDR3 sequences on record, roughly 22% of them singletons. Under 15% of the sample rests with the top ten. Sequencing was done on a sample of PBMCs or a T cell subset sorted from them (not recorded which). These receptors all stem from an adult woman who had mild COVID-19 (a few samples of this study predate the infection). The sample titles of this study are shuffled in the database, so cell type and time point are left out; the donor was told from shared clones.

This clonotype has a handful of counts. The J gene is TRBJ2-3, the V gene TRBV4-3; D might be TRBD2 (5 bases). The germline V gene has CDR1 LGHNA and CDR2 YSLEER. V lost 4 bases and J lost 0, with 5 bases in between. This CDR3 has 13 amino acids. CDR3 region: CASSRTSTDTQYF. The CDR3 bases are TGCGCCAGCAGCCGGACTAGCACAGATACGCAGTATTTT.

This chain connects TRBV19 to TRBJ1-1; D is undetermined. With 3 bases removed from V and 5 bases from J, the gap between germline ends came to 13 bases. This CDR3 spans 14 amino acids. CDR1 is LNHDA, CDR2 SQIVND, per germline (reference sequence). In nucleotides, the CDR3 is TGTGCCAGTAGTATGCCGGGCGGGATTACTGAAGCTTTCTTT. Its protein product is CASSMPGGITEAFF.

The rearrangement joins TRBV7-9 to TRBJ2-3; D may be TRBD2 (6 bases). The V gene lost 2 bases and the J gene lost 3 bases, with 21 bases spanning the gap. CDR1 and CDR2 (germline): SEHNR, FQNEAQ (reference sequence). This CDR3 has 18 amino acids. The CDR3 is CASSLKEGANDLTDTQYF. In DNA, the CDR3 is TGTGCCAGCAGCTTAAAGGAGGGTGCGAACGACTTAACAGATACGCAGTATTTT.

CDR3 residues: CASASFLAGEGEQFF. CDR3 nucleotide sequence: TGCGCCAGCGCCTCTTTTCTAGCGGGAGAGGGTGAGCAGTTCTTC. The chain has TRBV5-1 and TRBJ2-1, with TRBD2 matching over 10 bases. CDR3 size: 15 residues. CDR1 is SGHRS, CDR2 YFSETQ, per germline. V dropped 7 bases and J dropped 9; count of bases not matched to a gene: 13.

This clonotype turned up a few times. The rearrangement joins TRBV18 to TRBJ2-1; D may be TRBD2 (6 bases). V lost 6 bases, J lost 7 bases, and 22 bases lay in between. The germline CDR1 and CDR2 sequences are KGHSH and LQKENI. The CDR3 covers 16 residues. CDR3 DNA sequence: TGTGCCAGCTCCCCCGGGAGTCTTCGTGACCGTAATGAGCAGTTCTTC. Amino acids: CASSPGSLRDRNEQFF.

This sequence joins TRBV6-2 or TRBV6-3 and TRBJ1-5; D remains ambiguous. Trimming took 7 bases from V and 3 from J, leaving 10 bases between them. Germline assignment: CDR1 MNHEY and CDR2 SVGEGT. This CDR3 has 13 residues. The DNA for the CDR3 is TGTGCCAGCAAGATGGTAGACAATCAGCCCCAGCATTTT. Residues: CASKMVDNQPQHF.

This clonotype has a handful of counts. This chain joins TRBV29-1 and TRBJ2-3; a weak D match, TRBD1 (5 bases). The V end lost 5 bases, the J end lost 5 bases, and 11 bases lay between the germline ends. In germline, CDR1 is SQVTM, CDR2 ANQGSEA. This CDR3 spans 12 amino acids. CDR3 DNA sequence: TGCAGCGTTCAGACGCAGGGAGATACGCAGTATTTT. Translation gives CSVQTQGDTQYF.

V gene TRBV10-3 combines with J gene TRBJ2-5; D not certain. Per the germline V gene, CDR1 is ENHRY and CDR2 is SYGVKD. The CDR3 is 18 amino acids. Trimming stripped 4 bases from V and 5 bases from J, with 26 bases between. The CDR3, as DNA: TGTGCCATCAGTGGAATCTTTATACTCCTATTCTCTCGCGAGACCCAGTACTTC. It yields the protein CAISGIFILLFSRETQYF.

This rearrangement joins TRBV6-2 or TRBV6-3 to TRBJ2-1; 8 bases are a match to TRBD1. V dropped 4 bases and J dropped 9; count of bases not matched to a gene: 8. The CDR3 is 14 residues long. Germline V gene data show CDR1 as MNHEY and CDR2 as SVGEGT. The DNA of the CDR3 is TGTGCCAGCAGTTCGGACAGGGTTTTGAGTGAGCAGTTCTTC. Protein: CASSSDRVLSEQFF.

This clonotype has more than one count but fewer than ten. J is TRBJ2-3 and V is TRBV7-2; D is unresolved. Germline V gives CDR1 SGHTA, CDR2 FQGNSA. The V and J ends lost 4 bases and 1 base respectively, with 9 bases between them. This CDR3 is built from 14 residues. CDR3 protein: CASSSYGGTDTQYF. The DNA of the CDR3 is TGTGCCAGCAGCTCTTACGGCGGCACAGATACGCAGTATTTT.

CDR3 sequence: CASSTTQYGQYF. The CDR3 DNA sequence: TGTGCCAGCAGCACCACTCAATACGGGCAGTACTTC. The V and J genes are TRBV21-1 and TRBJ2-7. TRBV21-1 is termed a pseudogene. The CDR3 runs to 12 residues.

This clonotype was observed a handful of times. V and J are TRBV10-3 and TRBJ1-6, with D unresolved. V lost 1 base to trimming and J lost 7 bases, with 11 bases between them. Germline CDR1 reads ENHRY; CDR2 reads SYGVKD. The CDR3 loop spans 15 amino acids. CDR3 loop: CAISELWTGNSPLHF. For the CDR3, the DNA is TGTGCCATCAGTGAGTTATGGACGGGAAATTCACCCCTCCACTTT.

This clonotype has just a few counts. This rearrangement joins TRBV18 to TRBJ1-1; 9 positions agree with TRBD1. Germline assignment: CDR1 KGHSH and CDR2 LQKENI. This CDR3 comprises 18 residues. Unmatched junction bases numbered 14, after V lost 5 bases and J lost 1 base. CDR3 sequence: CASSGTGRNIKRNTEAFF. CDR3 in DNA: TGTGCCAGCTCAGGGACAGGGAGGAATATAAAGAGGAACACTGAAGCTTTCTTT.

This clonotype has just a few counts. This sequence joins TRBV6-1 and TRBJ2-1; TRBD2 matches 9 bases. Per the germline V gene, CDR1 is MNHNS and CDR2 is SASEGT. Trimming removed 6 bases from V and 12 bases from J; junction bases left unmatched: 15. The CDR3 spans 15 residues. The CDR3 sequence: CASSDLRREGAGQFF. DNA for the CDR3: TGTGCCAGCAGCGATCTTAGGCGGGAGGGAGCAGGGCAGTTCTTC.

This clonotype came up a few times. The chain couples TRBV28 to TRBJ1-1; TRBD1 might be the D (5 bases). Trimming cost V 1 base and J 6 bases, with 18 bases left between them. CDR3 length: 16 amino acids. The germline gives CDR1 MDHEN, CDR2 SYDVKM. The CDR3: CASSLLWAQGGSEAFF. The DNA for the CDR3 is TGTGCCAGCAGTTTATTGTGGGCCCAGGGAGGATCTGAAGCTTTCTTT.